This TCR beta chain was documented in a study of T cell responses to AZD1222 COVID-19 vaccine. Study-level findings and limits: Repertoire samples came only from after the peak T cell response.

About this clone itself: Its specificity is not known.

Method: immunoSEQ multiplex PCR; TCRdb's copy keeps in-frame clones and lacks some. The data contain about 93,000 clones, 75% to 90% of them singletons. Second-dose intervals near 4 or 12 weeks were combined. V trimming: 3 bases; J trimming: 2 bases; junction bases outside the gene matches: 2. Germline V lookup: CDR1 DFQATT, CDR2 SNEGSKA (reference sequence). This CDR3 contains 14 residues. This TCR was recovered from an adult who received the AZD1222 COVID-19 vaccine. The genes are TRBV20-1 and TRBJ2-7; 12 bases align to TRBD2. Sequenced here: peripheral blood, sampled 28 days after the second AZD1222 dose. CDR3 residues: CSASGLAGTYEQYF. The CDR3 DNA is TGCAGTGCTAGTGGACTAGCGGGAACCTACGAGCAGTACTTC.